A selection of T cell receptor beta chains follows, all from one sample in a study of T cell changes during pregnancy in multiple sclerosis. Method: immunoSEQ multiplex PCR; TCRdb's copy keeps in-frame clones and lacks some. The sample lists about 60,000 clones; about nine tenths were seen once. The sample in question was CD4+ T cells from peripheral blood mononuclear cells, obtained in the first trimester of pregnancy. The source of these receptors is a female donor with multiple sclerosis, enrolled in a pregnancy study. Each CDR3 is given with its conserved first and last residue. D genes are given only for firm matches. The size entry is marked missing in some rows and otherwise reads once, few, many or a size class.

cdr3_aa	cdr3_nt	d_call	clone_size	j_call	v_call
CASSSWTGAGDEQFF	TGTGCCAGCAGCTCCTGGACAGGGGCGGGCGATGAGCAGTTCTTC	TRBD1	once	TRBJ2-1	TRBV7-9
CASTERSGGLPYNEQFF	TGTGCCAGTACCGAAAGGAGCGGGGGGCTCCCATACAATGAGCAGTTCTTC	TRBD2	.	TRBJ2-1	TRBV19
CASSSGTPSGNTEAFF	TGTGCCAGTAGTTCCGGGACACCAAGTGGGAACACTGAAGCTTTCTTT	.	once	TRBJ1-1	TRBV19
CASSLTSMGEQFF	TGTGCCAGCAGCTTAACTAGCATGGGCGAGCAGTTCTTC	.	.	TRBJ2-1	TRBV7-7
CASSPPGQGSGDTEAFF	TGTGCCAGCTCACCACCGGGACAGGGCTCGGGGGACACTGAAGCTTTCTTT	TRBD1	.	TRBJ1-1	TRBV18
CASSHRQDYGYTF	TGCGCCAGCAGCCACCGCCAGGACTATGGCTACACCTTC	.	.	TRBJ1-2	TRBV4-3
CASSESRVVTGELFF	TGTGCCAGCAGTGAAAGTCGAGTAGTCACCGGGGAGCTGTTTTTT	.	.	TRBJ2-2	TRBV2
CASSPTSFRSYNEQFF	TGTGCCAGCAGTCCGACTAGCTTTCGCTCCTACAATGAGCAGTTCTTC	TRBD2	.	TRBJ2-1	TRBV27
CASSIGDRSGYTF	TGTGCCAGTAGTATCGGGGACAGGTCTGGCTACACCTTC	TRBD1	.	TRBJ1-2	TRBV19
CASLKRGGRNEKLFF	TGTGCCAGCCTCAAACGCGGGGGTCGAAATGAAAAACTGTTTTTT	.	.	TRBJ1-4	TRBV5-6
CASRAQGEGEQFF	TGTGCCAGCAGGGCCCAGGGGGAAGGTGAGCAGTTCTTC	TRBD1	.	TRBJ2-1	TRBV7-3
CASSLQFLSSYNSPLHF	TGTGCCAGTAGTCTGCAATTCTTGAGCTCCTATAATTCACCCCTCCACTTT	.	.	TRBJ1-6	TRBV19
CASSYSRGEVYEQYF	TGTGCCAGCAGTTACTCCAGGGGAGAGGTTTACGAGCAGTACTTC	.	.	TRBJ2-7	TRBV6-5
CATSGTDLSYEQYF	TGTGCCACTTCCGGGACTGACCTTTCCTACGAGCAGTACTTC	.	.	TRBJ2-7	TRBV25-1
CASSLQPPGTANQPQHF	TGTGCCAGCAGCCTGCAACCCCCGGGGACAGCCAATCAGCCCCAGCATTTT	TRBD1	.	TRBJ1-5	TRBV7-2
CASTTRVGTEAFF	TGTGCCAGCACGACTAGGGTGGGGACTGAAGCTTTCTTT	.	.	TRBJ1-1	TRBV19
CASSFAGDTIYF	TGTGCCAGCAGCTTTGCCGGAGACACCATATATTTT	.	.	TRBJ1-3	TRBV11-3
CASSEERGHEQFF	TGTGCCAGCAGTGAAGAGCGGGGGCATGAGCAGTTCTTC	TRBD2	.	TRBJ2-1	TRBV2
CATSIGTGALGNTIYF	TGTGCCACCAGCATCGGGACAGGGGCCCTAGGAAACACCATATATTTT	TRBD1	.	TRBJ1-3	TRBV15
CASSPRPDSGELFF	TGTGCCAGCTCACCACGGCCGGACTCCGGGGAGCTGTTTTTT	.	once	TRBJ2-2	TRBV18
CASSSADREGSTGELFF	TGTGCCAGCAGCTCCGCGGACAGGGAGGGAAGTACCGGGGAGCTGTTTTTT	.	.	TRBJ2-2	TRBV7-2
CASSLDLTSGNTIYF	TGTGCCAGCAGCTTAGACCTAACCTCTGGAAACACCATATATTTT	.	.	TRBJ1-3	TRBV7-2
CASSRSATGGKANTEAFF	TGTGCCAGCAGCCGAAGCGCTACAGGGGGAAAGGCGAACACTGAAGCTTTCTTT	TRBD1	.	TRBJ1-1	TRBV7-9
CASSPRTGEAFF	TGCGCCAGCAGCCCTAGGACAGGGGAAGCTTTCTTT	TRBD1	.	TRBJ1-1	TRBV4-1
CASSFATGGPREQFF	TGTGCCAGCAGCTTCGCGACAGGGGGCCCCAGGGAGCAGTTCTTC	TRBD1	.	TRBJ2-1	TRBV7-9
CTSRELRGEYF	TGCACCAGCAGAGAACTGAGAGGTGAGTACTTC	.	once	TRBJ2-5	TRBV1
CASSLTGTSTDTQYF	TGTGCCAGCAGCTTGACAGGCACTAGCACAGATACGCAGTATTTT	.	.	TRBJ2-3	TRBV7-9
CASSPATARGTDTQYF	TGTGCCAGCTCACCCGCTACAGCGAGGGGCACAGATACGCAGTATTTT	.	.	TRBJ2-3	TRBV18
CALAGHTEAFF	TGTGCCCTTGCGGGGCACACTGAAGCTTTCTTT	.	.	TRBJ1-1	TRBV7-9
CASSVGDRDNEKLFF	TGTGCCAGCAGCGTAGGAGACAGAGATAATGAAAAACTGTTTTTT	.	.	TRBJ1-4	TRBV9
CASSQGTGGYEAFF	TGTGCCAGCAGCCAGGGGACAGGGGGCTACGAAGCTTTCTTT	TRBD1	.	TRBJ1-1	TRBV7-2
CAWSYTGIGNYGYTF	TGTGCCTGGAGTTATACAGGGATAGGTAACTATGGCTACACCTTC	.	.	TRBJ1-2	TRBV30
CASSRDMAATNEKLFF	TGTGCCAGCTCACGTGATATGGCGGCAACTAATGAAAAACTGTTTTTT	.	.	TRBJ1-4	TRBV18
CASSLNRASGNTIYF	TGTGCCAGCAGCTTGAACAGGGCCTCTGGAAACACCATATATTTT	.	.	TRBJ1-3	TRBV7-3
CASSVASGDDEQFF	TGTGCCAGCAGTGTGGCTAGCGGGGACGATGAGCAGTTCTTC	TRBD2	.	TRBJ2-1	TRBV6-4
CAISVLTGSGTEAFF	TGTGCCATCAGTGTATTGACAGGGTCCGGCACTGAAGCTTTCTTT	TRBD1	.	TRBJ1-1	TRBV10-3
CASRLDRAYNQPQHF	TGTGCCAGCAGGTTAGACAGGGCCTACAATCAGCCCCAGCATTTT	TRBD1	.	TRBJ1-5	TRBV7-2
CASSLVPGLSYEQYF	TGTGCCAGCAGCTTAGTCCCGGGACTCTCCTACGAGCAGTACTTC	.	.	TRBJ2-7	TRBV7-2
CASSQDRYRGTQYF	TGCGCCAGCAGCCAAGATAGATACAGGGGTACGCAGTATTTT	TRBD1	.	TRBJ2-3	TRBV4-3
CASSQDMGGYTF	TGTGCCAGCAGCCAAGATATGGGCGGCTACACCTTC	.	.	TRBJ1-2	TRBV4-2
CASSFSSRSSYQETQYF	TGTGCCAGCAGCTTTAGTAGCCGGAGTTCGTACCAAGAGACCCAGTACTTC	.	.	TRBJ2-5	TRBV5-6
CASSAGDGETQYF	TGTGCCAGCAGTGCAGGGGATGGGGAGACCCAGTACTTC	.	.	TRBJ2-5	TRBV28